This T cell receptor beta chain was recovered during a study of molecular identifiers for immune sequencing clone quantification. Study-level results: Effector cells kept over 98% of their molecules in clones above 20 RNA copies, while naive cells kept under 1% there.

This clonotype turned up a few times. Its antigen is as yet unknown. Using a CD8+CD4-CCR7+CD45RA+ phenotype, naive CD8 T cells were sorted. Germline trimming cut 2 bases from V and 3 bases from J; bases unmatched to any gene: 3. CDR1 is MNHEY, CDR2 SMNVEV, per germline (reference sequence). CDR3 size: 14 residues. In preparing bulk TCR libraries, previously described methods and listed TCR primers were used. TCRdb re-derived calls from the PCR reads in MiXCR, one entry per CDR3 protein. The profile shows some 100,000 distinct CDR3 sequences, 36% of them singletons. The material sequenced was naive CD8+ T cells from blood, with Jurkat cell RNA spiked in. Subset defined: FACS-sorted CD8+CD4-CCR7+CD45RA+ naive T cells. This receptor was taken from a human donor in good health. Some libraries in this study had Jurkat cell RNA spiked in. This chain connects TRBV27 to TRBJ1-1; 7 bases match TRBD1. CDR3 DNA sequence: TGTGCCAGCAGTTTACTACAGGGGCACACTGAAGCTTTCTTT. This codes for CASSLLQGHTEAFF.